This passage covers 28 T cell receptor beta chains from one sample sequenced in a study of CD8 T cells in ankylosing spondylitis. In TCRdb, the 5' RACE reads were re-called with MiXCR into one record per CDR3 protein. The table includes about 360,000 distinct CDR3 sequences, 20% to 25% detected once. Sequenced sample: blood, either unsorted or a sorted T cell fraction (not recorded which). These receptor sequences come from a male donor with ankylosing spondylitis or in good health (not recorded which).

This clonotype was seen a handful of times. The chain recombines TRBV4-1 with TRBJ1-2; D might be TRBD1 (5 bases). Germline values: CDR1 MGHRA, CDR2 YSYEKL. The V end was cut by 1 base, the J end by 5 bases, with 14 bases between. This CDR3 is built from 15 residues. CDR3 region: CASSQVPGGVYGYTF. CDR3 DNA sequence: TGCGCCAGCAGCCAAGTCCCGGGAGGGGTTTATGGCTACACCTTC.

This clonotype came up a few times. The rearrangement joins TRBV21-1 to TRBJ2-7; the DNA was not used to check the table's D call, TRBD1. TRBV21-1 corresponds to a pseudogene. The CDR3 sequence is 15 residues long. CDR3 in DNA: TGTGCCAGCAGCGCCTGGGGGGGCAGGGAAAGCGAGCAGTACTTC. Translation gives CASSAWGGRESEQYF.

The rearrangement links TRBV9 to TRBJ2-3; D is perhaps TRBD1 (5 bases). Germline lookup yields CDR1 SGDLS and CDR2 YYNGEE. There are 16 residues in the CDR3. V lost 3 bases, J lost 6 bases, and 20 bases lay in between. CDR3 DNA: TGTGCCAGCAGCGGGGGCGTTGAAGGGTACTGGGATACGCAGTATTTT. Its translation is CASSGGVEGYWDTQYF. Full variable domain (remainder filled in from reference TRBV9 and TRBJ2-3): DSGVTQTPKHLITATGQRVTLRCSPRSGDLSVYWYQQSLDQGLQFLIQYYNGEERAKGNILERFSAQQFPDLHSELNLSSLELGDSALYFCASSGGVEGYWDTQYFGPGTRLTVL.

This clonotype was detected only a few times. The V call is TRBV28, the J call TRBJ2-7, with D tentatively TRBD1 (6 bases). V lost 5 bases and J lost 3, with 11 bases in between. This CDR3 has 13 amino acids. Germline-derived CDR1 and CDR2 are MDHEN and SYDVKM. CDR3: CASSILQGYEQYF. CDR3 sequence (DNA): TGTGCCAGCAGTATATTACAGGGCTACGAGCAGTACTTC. The full variable domain, its missing parts supplied by reference TRBV28 and TRBJ2-7, is DVKVTQSSRYLVKRTGEKVFLECVQDMDHENMFWYRQDPGLGLRLIYFSYDVKMKEKGDIPEGYSVSREKKERFSLILESASTNQTSMYLCASSILQGYEQYFGPGTRLTVT.

This clonotype was detected a few times. This chain links TRBV19 with TRBJ1-2, with D perhaps TRBD1 (6 bases). This CDR3 has 13 amino acids. Trimming removed 1 base from V and 8 bases from J, with 11 bases in between. Germline V CDR1 and CDR2: LNHDA, SQIVND (reference sequence). The CDR3 region has the DNA TGTGCCAGTAGTATAGTATCAGGGGACGGCTACACCTTC. Its protein product is CASSIVSGDGYTF.

The CDR3: CASSPSLGTFLYNEQFF. The CDR3 nucleotides read TGCGCCAGCAGCCCATCTCTGGGGACCTTTCTCTACAATGAGCAGTTCTTC. The chain carries TRBV4-1 and TRBJ2-1; D might be TRBD1 or TRBD2, each matching 5 bases. Between the trimmed V and J ends, which lost 4 bases and 3 bases, there was a span of 19 bases. CDR1 is MGHRA and CDR2 is YSYEKL in the germline V gene. This CDR3 comprises 17 residues.

V usage is TRBV3-1 and J usage is TRBJ2-5, with D unresolved. The germline V and J ends were trimmed by 3 bases and 1 base, with 18 bases remaining between them. This CDR3 comprises 17 residues. Germline CDR1 is LGHDT and CDR2 is YNNKEL (reference sequence). CDR3 coding DNA: TGTGCCAGCAGCCAGATTTCGACTTATACGACCCAAGAGACCCAGTACTTC. As protein: CASSQISTYTTQETQYF.

This clonotype has just a few counts. The genes are TRBV12-3 or TRBV12-4 and TRBJ2-1, with 11 nucleotides matching TRBD2. The CDR3 is 15 residues long. Germline trimming cut 5 bases from V and 2 bases from J; bases unmatched to any gene: 2. CDR3 bases: TGTGCCAGCAGTAAACTAGCGGGGGCCTACAATGAGCAGTTCTTC. This codes for CASSKLAGAYNEQFF.

This sequence joins TRBV9 and TRBJ1-1, with no clear D. CDR1 is SGDLS and CDR2 is YYNGEE in the germline V gene. This CDR3 has 15 amino acids. The V and J ends lost 0 bases and 4 bases respectively, with 13 bases between them. This CDR3 is CASSVEGGIGTEAFF. As DNA, the CDR3 is TGTGCCAGCAGCGTAGAAGGAGGGATAGGCACTGAAGCTTTCTTT.

This clonotype was counted only a few times. This chain joins TRBV7-2 and TRBJ2-7; D is unclear. The CDR3 extends over 13 amino acids. The germline gives CDR1 SGHTA, CDR2 FQGNSA. Deletions cut 8 bases from V and 2 bases from J, with 13 bases between. CDR3 sequence reads: CASGSGPAYEQYF. The CDR3 bases are TGTGCCAGCGGCTCCGGACCCGCCTACGAGCAGTACTTC.

The chain recombines TRBV28 with TRBJ2-7; TRBD1 aligns across 9 bases. The germline V gene has CDR1 MDHEN and CDR2 SYDVKM. The length of the CDR3 is 16 residues. The V and J ends lost 5 bases and 0 bases, in that order; junction bases with no gene match: 8. CDR3 DNA: TGTGCCAGCAGTGGGAACCGGGACAGGGACTCCTACGAGCAGTACTTC. Its protein is CASSGNRDRDSYEQYF.

This clonotype was seen more than once but under ten times. The V gene is TRBV10-3, the J gene TRBJ1-6; no clear D gene. V lost 4 bases to trimming and J lost 11 bases, with 9 bases between them. The germline V gene encodes CDR1 ENHRY and CDR2 SYGVKD. The CDR3 consists of 12 residues. The CDR3 region has the DNA TGTGCCATCAGTGCCTCTAAAACACCCCTCCACTTT. Protein sequence: CAISASKTPLHF.

This clonotype has a count of ten or more. This chain uses TRBV25-1 with TRBJ1-5; no clear D gene. Germline V lookup: CDR1 MGHDK, CDR2 SYGVNS. The CDR3 covers 15 residues. V was shortened by 2 bases and J by 2 bases, with 10 bases between the two germline ends. CDR3 residues: CASSEEGGRNQPQHF. CDR3 nucleotides: TGTGCCAGCAGTGAAGAGGGTGGGCGCAATCAGCCCCAGCATTTT.

This clonotype was observed a few times. V is TRBV12-3 or TRBV12-4 and J is TRBJ2-2, with 7 bases matching TRBD1. The V gene end was trimmed by 10 bases and the J gene end by 3 bases; junction bases not matched to a gene: 5. The CDR3 runs to 13 residues. CDR3 DNA sequence: TGTGCCAACTACGACAGGGACACCGGGGAGCTGTTTTTT. Translated: CANYDRDTGELFF.

This clonotype showed up just a few times. The gene calls are TRBV11-2 and TRBJ2-2; 7 nucleotides align to TRBD1. V dropped 4 bases and J dropped 6; count of bases not matched to a gene: 14. The CDR3 is made up of 17 amino acids. Germline V gene data show CDR1 as SGHAT and CDR2 as FQNNGV. The CDR3 sequence is CASSSSTGSYVSGELFF. The CDR3 coding sequence is TGTGCCAGCAGCTCTTCGACAGGGTCGTATGTCTCCGGGGAGCTGTTTTTT.

There are a few counts of this clonotype. The chain is built from TRBV5-1 and TRBJ1-2; no definite D call. Germline assignment: CDR1 SGHRS and CDR2 YFSETQ. The CDR3 contains 15 residues. V lost 4 bases to trimming and J lost 3 bases, with 16 bases between them. CDR3 DNA: TGCGCCAGCAGCCCTAGTTTGGGGATTGACTATGGCTACACCTTC. Its translation: CASSPSLGIDYGYTF.

This clonotype was seen only a few times. This sequence joins TRBV12-3 or TRBV12-4 and TRBJ2-1; D not resolved. V dropped 2 bases and J dropped 4 bases, with 6 bases sitting between them. This CDR3 is 13 amino acids long. CDR3 region: CASSLTEYNEQFF. CDR3 DNA sequence: TGTGCCAGCAGTTTAACAGAATACAATGAGCAGTTCTTC.

This clonotype was observed at least ten times. The genes are TRBV12-3 or TRBV12-4 and TRBJ2-7, with D possibly TRBD2 on 5 matching bases. This CDR3 spans 12 amino acids. V shed 3 bases and J shed 3 bases, with 6 bases lying between them. CDR3 residues: CASSFAGYEQYF. In nucleotides, the CDR3 is TGTGCCAGCAGTTTTGCGGGCTACGAGCAGTACTTC.

The V and J genes are TRBV6-5 and TRBJ2-7; D gene ambiguous. Germline V CDR1 and CDR2: MNHEY, SVGAGI. The V and J ends lost 2 bases and 2 bases respectively, with 10 bases between them. This CDR3 has 14 residues. CDR3 nucleotides: TGTGCCAGCAGTTACGCTTCGGAGACCTACGAGCAGTACTTC. Its protein is CASSYASETYEQYF.

This clonotype was seen a few times. This sequence joins TRBV19 and TRBJ1-6, with D uncertain. CDR1 is LNHDA, CDR2 SQIVND, per germline (reference sequence). The V end was cut by 5 bases, the J end by 8 bases, with 10 bases between. The CDR3 consists of 13 residues. CDR3 in DNA: TGTGCCAGTAGTGGGGAGGGTTATTCACCCCTCCACTTT. This sequence encodes CASSGEGYSPLHF.

This clonotype was counted a few times. V and J are TRBV10-3 and TRBJ2-5, with 7 bases lining up with TRBD1. J gave up 2 bases and V 6 bases, and 12 bases lay outside the gene matches. The CDR3 is 16 residues long. The germline V gene encodes CDR1 ENHRY and CDR2 SYGVKD. CDR3 in DNA: TGTGCCATCAGAAGTACAGGGGTAGCTGGACAAGAGACCCAGTACTTC. Its translation: CAIRSTGVAGQETQYF.

J is TRBJ2-2 and V is TRBV29-1; D is perhaps TRBD1 (6 bases). V was shortened by 4 bases and J by 6 bases, with 6 bases between the two germline ends. This CDR3 is 11 amino acids long. CDR1 and CDR2 (germline): SQVTM, ANQGSEA. The CDR3 sequence: CSVGTAGELFF. CDR3 bases: TGCAGCGTTGGGACAGCCGGGGAGCTGTTTTTT.

This clonotype occurred a few times. This chain uses TRBV7-6 with TRBJ2-3; the match to TRBD2 covers 11 bases. Trimming took 5 bases from V and 7 from J; bases not matched to a gene: 14. The germline V gene encodes CDR1 SGHVS and CDR2 FNYEAQ. The CDR3 is made up of 17 amino acids. Here the CDR3 reads CASSPSGGPPSFYTQYF. CDR3 bases: TGTGCCAGCAGCCCTAGCGGGGGGCCTCCTTCGTTTTATACGCAGTATTTT.

A few counts support this clonotype. The chain has TRBV10-2 and TRBJ2-3; a weak D match, TRBD2 (6 bases). There are 15 residues in the CDR3. Per the germline V gene, CDR1 is WSHSY and CDR2 is SAAADI. The V end was cut by 8 bases, the J end by 0 bases, with 15 bases between. The CDR3 nucleotides are TGCGCCAGCGGAGGGGAATCCCCTAGCACAGATACGCAGTATTTT. Translated: CASGGESPSTDTQYF.

The chain couples TRBV7-9 to TRBJ2-3; weak D call: TRBD2 (6 bases). Per germline, CDR1 SEHNR and CDR2 FQNEAQ (reference sequence). The CDR3 extends over 13 amino acids. V lost 7 bases and J lost 0, with 8 bases in between. In DNA, the CDR3 is TGTGCCAGCACGGGACTTAGCACAGATACGCAGTATTTT. Amino acids: CASTGLSTDTQYF.

Only a few counts were recorded for this clonotype. This chain connects TRBV15 to TRBJ2-6; TRBD2 might be the D (6 bases). Germline V CDR1 and CDR2: LNHNV, YYDKDF (reference sequence). The CDR3 covers 18 residues. Trimming stripped 2 bases from V and 0 bases from J, with 14 bases between. The CDR3 protein is CATSRPEEGISGANVLTF. Written as DNA, the CDR3 is TGTGCCACCAGCAGACCTGAGGAGGGGATCTCTGGGGCCAACGTCCTGACTTTC.

V gene TRBV7-8 combines with J gene TRBJ1-5; no clear D. This CDR3 comprises 18 residues. The germline V gene has CDR1 SGHVS and CDR2 FQNEAQ. Trimming stripped 5 bases from V and 0 bases from J, with 20 bases between. CDR3 residues: CASSLGVLQFPSNQPQHF. The CDR3 DNA reads as TGTGCCAGCAGCCTGGGAGTCCTACAGTTCCCTAGCAATCAGCCCCAGCATTTT. The full variable domain, in which reference TRBV7-8 and TRBJ1-5 provide the parts outside the CDR3, is GAGVSQSPRYKVAKRGQDVALRCDPISGHVSLFWYQQALGQGPEFLTYFQNEAQLDKSGLPSDRFFAERPEGSVSTLKIQRTQQEDSAVYLCASSLGVLQFPSNQPQHFGDGTRLSIL.

This clonotype was seen a handful of times. The genes are TRBV24-1 and TRBJ2-5, with D possibly matching TRBD2 (6 bases). This CDR3 is built from 17 residues. The germline V and J ends were trimmed by 3 bases and 1 base, with 17 bases remaining between them. Germline V gene lookup returns CDR1 KGHDR and CDR2 SFDVKD. CDR3 region: CATSDHQAGTLQETQYF. CDR3 DNA: TGTGCCACCAGTGATCATCAGGCGGGGACCCTCCAAGAGACCCAGTACTTC.